This T cell receptor (beta chain) was recorded in a study of blood T cells in healthy people across ages. Study context: About one barcoded TCR beta cDNA was captured per two T cells.

Using a J-beta primer mix together with a sample-barcoded 5' primer, a second PCR was run for roughly 7 to 12 cycles. TCRdb analysed the 5' RACE reads with MiXCR anew, one entry per CDR3 protein. The profile covers more than 1,000,000 distinct CDR3 sequences, with about 23% appearing a single time and about 0.8% taken by the ten largest. This clonotype showed up just a few times. Germline CDR1 SQVTM, CDR2 ANQGSEA. The CDR3 totals 13 residues. V gave up 3 bases and J gave up 2 bases, with 9 bases separating them. This sample also appeared in a second study, on T cells of mothers and their children.

Sequencing was carried out using blood. The V and J genes are TRBV29-1 and TRBJ2-3; a weak D match, TRBD2 (5 bases). This clonotype was sampled from a girl aged 2-10 years in good health. The DNA for the CDR3 is TGCAGCGTTGACCGGAGGTTCACAGATACGCAGTATTTT. This gives the protein CSVDRRFTDTQYF.